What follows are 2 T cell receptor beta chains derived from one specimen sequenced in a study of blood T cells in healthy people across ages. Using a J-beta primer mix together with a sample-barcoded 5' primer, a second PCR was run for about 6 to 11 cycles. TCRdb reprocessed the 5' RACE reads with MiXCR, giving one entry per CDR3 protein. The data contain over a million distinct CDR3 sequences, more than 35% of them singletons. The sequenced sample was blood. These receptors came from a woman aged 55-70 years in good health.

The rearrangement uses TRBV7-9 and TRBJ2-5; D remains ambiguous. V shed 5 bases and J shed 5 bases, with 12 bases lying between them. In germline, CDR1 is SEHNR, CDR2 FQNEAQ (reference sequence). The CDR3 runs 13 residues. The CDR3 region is CASSTTDVETQYF. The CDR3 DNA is TGTGCCAGCAGCACCACGGACGTTGAGACCCAGTACTTC.

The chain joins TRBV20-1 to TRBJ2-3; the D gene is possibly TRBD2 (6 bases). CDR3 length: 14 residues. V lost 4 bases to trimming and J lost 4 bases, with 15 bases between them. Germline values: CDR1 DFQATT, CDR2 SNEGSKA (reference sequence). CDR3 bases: TGCAGTGCTAACGAAGCACTAGCCCCAGATACGCAGTATTTT. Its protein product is CSANEALAPDTQYF.